This passage covers 18 T cell receptor beta chains from one sample sequenced in a study of pediatric ulcerative colitis. Rectal tissue came from one to two pinch biopsies taken at colonoscopy. Profiling relied on immunoSEQ multiplex PCR, and the TCRdb table lists in-frame clones only, not all of them. Of about 35,000 clones listed, around 80% are singletons. Sequencing used gut tissue. The receptors originated from a boy aged 10-17 years with mild ulcerative colitis.

This rearrangement joins TRBV4-2 to TRBJ1-1; 12 positions agree with TRBD1. Germline V gives CDR1 LGHNA, CDR2 YNFKEQ. The CDR3 totals 16 residues. V was pared by 4 bases and J by 1 base, with 4 bases of the junction left unmatched. The DNA for the CDR3 is TGTGCCAGCAGCCGGGACAGGGGGCGCGGGAACACTGAAGCTTTCTTT. Residues: CASSRDRGRGNTEAFF.

This clone was detected only a few times. The chain recombines TRBV7-3 with TRBJ1-1, with D unclear. CDR1 SGHTA and CDR2 FQGTGA come from the germline V gene. The V end lost 6 bases, the J end lost 5 bases, and 13 bases lay between the germline ends. The CDR3 spans 13 residues. The CDR3 spells CASSRGLGTEAFF. As DNA, the CDR3 is TGTGCCAGCAGTCGCGGACTGGGAACTGAAGCTTTCTTT.

The chain has TRBV5-1 and TRBJ1-6; weak D call: TRBD1 (5 bases). The V gene's germline CDR1 is SGHRS and CDR2 YFSETQ. The CDR3 runs 14 residues. V was pared by 2 bases and J by 9 bases, with 12 bases between. DNA for the CDR3: TGCGCCAGCAGCTTTGGGACCGCTGGTTCACCCCTCCACTTT. Amino acids: CASSFGTAGSPLHF.

V usage is TRBV5-1 and J usage is TRBJ2-1; 8 bases fit TRBD2. Germline CDR1 and CDR2: SGHRS and YFSETQ. The CDR3 runs 17 residues. J was trimmed by 0 bases and V by 0 bases; bases with no gene match: 5. The CDR3 sequence: CASSLGAGAPSYNEQFF. In DNA form, the CDR3 reads TGCGCCAGCAGCTTGGGAGCGGGGGCCCCCTCCTACAATGAGCAGTTCTTC.

The CDR3 DNA is TGTGCCAGCTCACCCCCCGCGGGGGCGGACTACGAGCAGTACTTC. This translates into CASSPPAGADYEQYF. The genes are TRBV18 and TRBJ2-7; tentative D call: TRBD2 (7 bases). V lost 3 bases and J lost 3, with 15 bases in between. CDR1 KGHSH and CDR2 LQKENI come from the germline V gene. The CDR3 is 15 residues long.

The chain is built from TRBV29-1 and TRBJ2-1; D unclear. The V gene's germline CDR1 is SQVTM and CDR2 ANQGSEA. Trimming shortened V by 0 bases and J by 7 bases, and 16 bases separated the two germline ends. This CDR3 is built from 15 residues. As DNA, the CDR3 is TGCAGCGTTGAAGAATTAAGGGTGGGTAGGAATGAGCAGTTCTTC. Translating gives CSVEELRVGRNEQFF.

V gene TRBV5-8 combines with J gene TRBJ2-1; D call uncertain. Germline-derived CDR1 and CDR2 are SGHTS and YDEGEE. The CDR3 runs to 15 residues. The V end was cut by 1 base, the J end by 1 base, with 9 bases between. CDR3 sequence: CASSLSGVSYNEQFF. DNA of the CDR3: TGTGCCAGCAGCTTGTCTGGGGTGTCCTACAATGAGCAGTTCTTC.

V and J are TRBV7-8 and TRBJ2-1, with D tentatively TRBD2 (6 bases). Germline loops: CDR1 SGHVS, CDR2 FQNEAQ. The CDR3 covers 18 residues. The V end lost 6 bases, the J end lost 3 bases, and 24 bases lay between the germline ends. CDR3 in DNA: TGTGCCAGCAGACAAGCGGGCCCAGAACGACTGGTCTACAATGAGCAGTTCTTC. This encodes CASRQAGPERLVYNEQFF.

This chain joins TRBV5-1 and TRBJ2-6; D perhaps matches TRBD1 (5 bases). Deletions cut 3 bases from V and 0 bases from J, with 7 bases between. This CDR3 is built from 15 residues. CDR1 is SGHRS and CDR2 is YFSETQ in the germline V gene. In DNA, the CDR3 is TGCGCCAGCAGCTGGGGCTCCTCTGGGGCCAACGTCCTGACTTTC. Its translation is CASSWGSSGANVLTF.

This sequence joins TRBV10-3 and TRBJ2-3; 7 nucleotides line up with TRBD2. Germline V gene data show CDR1 as ENHRY and CDR2 as SYGVKD. V was clipped by 5 bases and J by 1 base; unmatched bases: 3. This CDR3 spans 14 amino acids. CDR3 sequence (DNA): TGTGCCATCAGTCCAAGCGGGGGCACAGATACGCAGTATTTT. Translating gives CAISPSGGTDTQYF.

V gene TRBV18 combines with J gene TRBJ2-6, with 7 bases that match TRBD1. The germline gives CDR1 KGHSH, CDR2 LQKENI. With V trimmed by 4 bases and J by 2 bases, 5 bases remained unmatched. There are 16 residues in the CDR3. CDR3 nucleotide sequence: TGTGCCAGCTCACAAGACAGGGCAGCTGGGGCCAACGTCCTGACTTTC. Amino acids: CASSQDRAAGANVLTF.

This sequence joins TRBV6-5 and TRBJ2-1; TRBD1 aligns across 10 bases. Per the germline V gene, CDR1 is MNHEY and CDR2 is SVGAGI. Trimming took 6 bases from V and 7 from J; bases not matched to a gene: 6. CDR3 length: 14 residues. DNA for the CDR3: TGTGCCAGCAGCCCCGGGACAGGGGTAAATGAGCAGTTCTTC. The encoded protein is CASSPGTGVNEQFF.

The J gene is TRBJ2-2, the V gene TRBV6-4, with a tentative D call TRBD2 (7 bases). The CDR3 consists of 16 residues. The germline V and J ends were trimmed by 2 bases and 1 base, with 11 bases remaining between them. Germline-derived CDR1 and CDR2 are MRHNA and SNTAGT. CDR3 sequence: CASSDPGGLNTGELFF. The DNA for the CDR3 is TGTGCCAGCAGTGACCCCGGGGGGCTGAACACCGGGGAGCTGTTTTTT.

The rearrangement links TRBV29-1 to TRBJ1-4; 8 bases agree with TRBD1. Germline loops: CDR1 SQVTM, CDR2 ANQGSEA. V lost 5 bases to trimming and J lost 8 bases; unmatched junction nucleotides: 13. This CDR3 is built from 15 residues. In nucleotides, the CDR3 is TGCAGCGTTTCACCCGGACAGGGCAATCTCGAAAAACTGTTTTTT. It yields the protein CSVSPGQGNLEKLFF.

CDR3 protein: CASSFPGRRNDEQFF. The DNA of the CDR3 is TGTGCCAGCAGCTTCCCAGGTCGCAGGAACGATGAGCAGTTCTTC. This rearrangement joins TRBV5-8 to TRBJ2-1; D call uncertain. V lost 2 bases and J lost 8, with 17 bases in between. Germline loops: CDR1 SGHTS, CDR2 YDEGEE. The length of the CDR3 is 15 residues.

This clone was found once. The chain combines TRBV4-1 with TRBJ2-7; 10 bases are shared with TRBD1. CDR1 MGHRA and CDR2 YSYEKL come from the germline V gene. The ends lost 2 bases at V and 3 bases at J; junction bases unmatched: 10. CDR3 length equals 17 residues. This CDR3 is CASSQPTGTGVFYEQYF. DNA for the CDR3: TGCGCCAGCAGCCAACCAACCGGGACAGGGGTATTCTACGAGCAGTACTTC.

The chain links TRBV30 to TRBJ2-2; D is tentatively TRBD1 or TRBD2 (6 bases each). The CDR3 is 16 residues long. Germline V gene sequence: CDR1 GTSNPN, CDR2 SVGIG (reference sequence). The ends were cut back, 0 bases at V and 4 bases at J, with 15 bases in the middle. The CDR3 reads CAWSVQWGATTGELFF. The CDR3 DNA reads as TGTGCCTGGAGTGTACAATGGGGGGCTACCACCGGGGAGCTGTTTTTT. Complete variable domain (other parts from reference TRBV30 and TRBJ2-2): SQTIHQWPATLVQPVGSPLSLECTVEGTSNPNLYWYRQAAGRGLQLLFYSVGIGQISSEVPQNLSASRPQDRQFILSSKKLLLSDSGFYLCAWSVQWGATTGELFFGEGSRLTVL.

CDR3 in amino acids: CASSLEGHNNSPLHF. Written as DNA, the CDR3 is TGTGCCAGCAGCTTGGAAGGACACAATAATTCACCCCTCCACTTT. This chain joins TRBV5-8 and TRBJ1-6, with D possibly matching TRBD1 (5 bases). Germline CDR1 is SGHTS and CDR2 is YDEGEE. CDR3 size: 15 residues. The ends were cut back, 0 bases at V and 5 bases at J, with 9 bases in the middle.